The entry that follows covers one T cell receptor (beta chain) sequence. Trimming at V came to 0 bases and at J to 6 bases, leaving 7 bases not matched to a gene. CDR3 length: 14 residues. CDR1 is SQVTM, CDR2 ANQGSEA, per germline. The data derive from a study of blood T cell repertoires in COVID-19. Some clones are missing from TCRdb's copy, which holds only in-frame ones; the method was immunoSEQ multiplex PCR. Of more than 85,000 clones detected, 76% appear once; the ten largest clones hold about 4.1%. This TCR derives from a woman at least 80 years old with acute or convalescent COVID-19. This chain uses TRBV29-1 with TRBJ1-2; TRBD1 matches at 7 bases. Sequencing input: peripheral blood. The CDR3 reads CSVEDRATGNGYTF. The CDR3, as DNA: TGCAGCGTTGAAGATCGGGCGACAGGGAATGGCTACACCTTC.